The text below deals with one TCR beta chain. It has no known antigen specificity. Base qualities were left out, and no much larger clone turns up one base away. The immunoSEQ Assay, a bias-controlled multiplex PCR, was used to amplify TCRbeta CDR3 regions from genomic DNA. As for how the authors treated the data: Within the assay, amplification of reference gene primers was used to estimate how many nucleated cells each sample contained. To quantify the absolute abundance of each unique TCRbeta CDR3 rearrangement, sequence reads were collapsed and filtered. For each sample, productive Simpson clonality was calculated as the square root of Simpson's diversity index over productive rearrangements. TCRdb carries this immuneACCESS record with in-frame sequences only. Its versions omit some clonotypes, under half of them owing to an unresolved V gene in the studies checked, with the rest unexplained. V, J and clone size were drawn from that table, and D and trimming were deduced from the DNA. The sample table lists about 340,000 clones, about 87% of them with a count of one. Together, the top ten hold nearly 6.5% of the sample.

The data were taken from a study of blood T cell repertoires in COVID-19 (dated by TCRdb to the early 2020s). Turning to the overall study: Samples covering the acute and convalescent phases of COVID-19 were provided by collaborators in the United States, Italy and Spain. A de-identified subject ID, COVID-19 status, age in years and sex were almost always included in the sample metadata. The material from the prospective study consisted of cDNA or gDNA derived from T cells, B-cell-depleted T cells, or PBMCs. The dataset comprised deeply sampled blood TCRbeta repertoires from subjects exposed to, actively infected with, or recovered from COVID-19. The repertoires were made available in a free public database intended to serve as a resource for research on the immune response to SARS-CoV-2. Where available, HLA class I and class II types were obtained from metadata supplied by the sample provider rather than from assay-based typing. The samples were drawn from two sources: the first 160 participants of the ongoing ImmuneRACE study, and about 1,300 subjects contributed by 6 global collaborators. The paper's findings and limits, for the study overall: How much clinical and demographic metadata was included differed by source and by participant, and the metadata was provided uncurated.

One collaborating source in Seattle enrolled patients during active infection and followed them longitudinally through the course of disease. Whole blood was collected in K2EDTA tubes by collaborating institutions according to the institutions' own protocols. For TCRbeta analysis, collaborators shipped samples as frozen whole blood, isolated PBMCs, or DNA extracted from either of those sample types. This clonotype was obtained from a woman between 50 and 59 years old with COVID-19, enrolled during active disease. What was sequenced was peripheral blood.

The CDR3 amino acid sequence is: CASKLLAGGRGLSTDTQYF. The DNA is TGTGCCAGCAAGCTACTAGCGGGAGGGAGGGGCCTTAGCACAGATACGCAGTATTTT. The sequence joins TRBV2 to TRBJ2-3; a stretch of 13 junction bases matches TRBD2. Reading the germline V gene gives CDR1 SNHLY and CDR2 FYNNEI. V has 7 bases trimmed and J has 0 bases trimmed; junction bases matching no gene number 13. The CDR3 sequence holds 19 residues, the cysteine and phenylalanine included. Left in the record is the CDR3 DNA by itself, 57 bases read in frame from the first base.